Listed below are T cell receptor beta chains from one sample, sequenced in a study of Graves' ophthalmopathy and Graves' hyperthyroidism. TCRdb redid the calling of the multiplex PCR reads with MiXCR, one entry per CDR3 protein. This sample has about 230,000 distinct CDR3 sequences, with roughly 50% found just once. Sequencing input: peripheral blood. The receptors were gathered from an adult man with Graves' ophthalmopathy. The conserved cysteine and the conserved F or W are not part of the CDR3 here. Clone size is stated in some rows and not others, as once, few, many or a class when expanded.

clone_size	v_call	j_call	cdr3_aa
few	TRBV5-1	TRBJ1-2	ASSLQGANYGYT
-	TRBV2	TRBJ1-3	ASTREGSTDTIY
-	TRBV7-8	TRBJ1-5	ASSLGGRQPQH
few	TRBV27	TRBJ1-5	ASSQGGQPQH
-	TRBV5-8	TRBJ1-1	ASRLSVRTEAF
-	TRBV7-9	TRBJ1-1	ASSPTQRGTEAF
many	TRBV2	TRBJ1-5	ASSGTGLPQH
-	TRBV29-1	TRBJ1-2	SVVGQGGGYT
-	TRBV9	TRBJ1-2	ASSQESAREDGYT
-	TRBV27	TRBJ2-7	ASSFGQGSNEQY
many	TRBV29-1	TRBJ2-7	SVVAGQGDEQY
-	TRBV2	TRBJ1-1	ASHLGQMNTEAF
-	TRBV20-1	TRBJ2-5	SAGPPSGGPGTQY
few	TRBV12-3/TRBV12-4	TRBJ2-5	ASSFTGAGPRETQY
-	TRBV2	TRBJ1-5	ASPQGVLSQPQH
-	TRBV20-1	TRBJ2-5	SAKGPPRETQY
-	TRBV19	TRBJ1-1	ASNPGTENTEAF
few	TRBV2	TRBJ1-5	ASRGRGSNQPQH
-	TRBV10-3	TRBJ2-6	ASSSGLAGKRANVLT
-	TRBV20-1	TRBJ2-7	SARPGGSVEQY
once	TRBV19	TRBJ2-3	ASSPRWASTDTQY
few	TRBV7-9	TRBJ1-1	ASTLTGGWGTEAF
once	TRBV7-6	TRBJ1-1	ASRSQGLGTEAF
few	TRBV19	TRBJ1-2	ASILTGTGTGYT
-	TRBV29-1	TRBJ2-2	SVSGVKTGELF
-	TRBV6-5	TRBJ1-2	ASSSDTTGGYT
-	TRBV20-1	TRBJ2-7	STPGGPYEQY
once	TRBV7-3	TRBJ2-7	ASSSELLSSGPYEQY
-	TRBV24-1	TRBJ2-7	ATSGGTGMNNEQY
-	TRBV2	TRBJ2-5	ASSQVDSQETQY
-	TRBV2	TRBJ1-2	ASSDGTGGDLAGYT
-	TRBV29-1	TRBJ2-7	SVQWTGEVAGGYEQY
few	TRBV12-3/TRBV12-4	TRBJ1-2	ASRAGKGYT
few	TRBV9	TRBJ1-2	ASSVVGGYGYT
-	TRBV10-3	TRBJ1-2	ASTGGDWVDYGYT
-	TRBV10-3	TRBJ2-2	AISFAGVTGELF
-	TRBV7-2	TRBJ2-7	ASSSRTGGNDEQY
few	TRBV20-1	TRBJ1-1	SAGWGGVQNTEAF
-	TRBV9	TRBJ1-4	AAATNEKLF
-	TRBV7-2	TRBJ2-2	ASSLVGRATGELF
-	TRBV20-1	TRBJ1-5	SASMRNQPQH
-	TRBV10-3	TRBJ2-7	AIGALGQY
-	TRBV2	TRBJ1-1	ASSDLQQGFTEAF
-	TRBV20-1	TRBJ2-1	SARGTGNSYNEQF